Below, 31 T cell receptor beta chains from the same sample are listed, as sequenced in a study of control samples from healthy donors and cancer patients. Clones were sequenced by immunoSEQ multiplex PCR, and TCRdb holds only the in-frame ones, with some missing. The sample consists of over 100,000 clones, 92% of them appearing once. The sequencing input was blood. The receptors derive from a woman between 50 and 59 years old in good health.

V is TRBV19 and J is TRBJ1-4; 7 positions agree with TRBD1. The CDR3 is 15 amino acids. V dropped 6 bases and J dropped 13; count of bases not matched to a gene: 17. From germline, CDR1 is LNHDA and CDR2 SQIVND (reference sequence). CDR3 DNA sequence: TGTGCCAGTAGCCAGAAGACAGGGAACGGGATGAGACTGTTTTTT. Translation: CASSQKTGNGMRLFF.

This clone was seen only once. This chain connects TRBV5-4 to TRBJ1-1; no clear D. Germline lookup yields CDR1 SGHNT and CDR2 YYREEE (reference sequence). V was shortened by 0 bases and J by 10 bases, with 13 bases between the two germline ends. The CDR3 length is 13 residues. The DNA of the CDR3 is TGTGCCAGCAGCTTGGCGGGTGGACGGGGAGCTTTCTTT. The encoded protein is CASSLAGGRGAFF. The variable domain in full, with the rest retrieved from reference TRBV5-4 and TRBJ1-1, is ETGVTQSPTHLIKTRGQQVTLRCSSQSGHNTVSWYQQALGQGPQFIFQYYREEENGRGNFPPRFSGLQFPNYSSELNVNALELDDSALYLCASSLAGGRGAFFGQGTRLTVV.

V is TRBV5-1 and J is TRBJ2-3; no definite D call. CDR1 is SGHRS, CDR2 YFSETQ, per germline. Trimming removed 3 bases at V and 2 bases at J, with 4 bases between. The CDR3 spans 12 residues. The CDR3 here is CASSWHTDTQYF. CDR3 sequence (DNA): TGCGCCAGCAGCTGGCACACAGATACGCAGTATTTT.

The chain links TRBV4-2 to TRBJ1-4; the match to TRBD1 covers 10 bases. Germline CDR1 and CDR2: LGHNA and YNFKEQ. Trimming at V came to 1 base and at J to 7 bases, leaving 9 bases not matched to a gene. This CDR3 region has 17 residues. In DNA, the CDR3 is TGTGCCAGCAGCCAAGGGCCGACAGGGGGCGCCGGTGAAAAACTGTTTTTT. Protein product: CASSQGPTGGAGEKLFF.

This clone was found once. The CDR3: CASSSGLAGGSGYEQYF. The DNA of the CDR3 is TGTGCCAGCAGTTCCGGACTAGCGGGAGGTTCAGGGTACGAGCAGTACTTC. V usage is TRBV6-2 or TRBV6-3 and J usage is TRBJ2-7; TRBD2 matches 14 bases. Germline-derived CDR1 and CDR2 are MNHEY and SVGEGT. V shed 4 bases, J shed 4 bases, and the junction held 9 bases outside the gene matches. CDR3 size: 17 residues.

The chain links TRBV6-6 to TRBJ1-2; the match to TRBD1 covers 9 bases. Trimming removed 8 bases from V and 6 bases from J; junction bases left unmatched: 7. Germline V gene data show CDR1 as MNHNY and CDR2 as SVGAGI (reference sequence). The CDR3 is 13 residues long. This CDR3 reads CASDKDRGHGYTF. Here the CDR3 DNA reads TGTGCCAGCGATAAGGACAGGGGCCATGGCTACACCTTC.

The rearrangement joins TRBV5-6 to TRBJ1-2, with 7 bases matching TRBD1. CDR1 is SGHDT, CDR2 YYEEEE, per germline. V was clipped by 4 bases and J by 8 bases; unmatched bases: 11. This CDR3 is built from 14 residues. In DNA form, the CDR3 reads TGTGCCAGCAGCCCCCGGGACAGCTTATGGGGCTACACCTTC. It translates to CASSPRDSLWGYTF.

The chain carries TRBV5-1 and TRBJ2-5; 12 nucleotides line up with TRBD1. The J segment lost 5 bases and the V segment lost 4 bases, leaving 9 bases of the junction unmatched. Looked up from germline, CDR1 is SGHRS and CDR2 is YFSETQ. This CDR3 has 16 amino acids. In nucleotides, the CDR3 is TGCGCCAGCAGCCTTACCGGGACAGGGGGCGCGGAGACCCAGTACTTC. Amino acids: CASSLTGTGGAETQYF. The whole variable domain, remainder taken from reference TRBV5-1 and TRBJ2-5, is KAGVTQTPRYLIKTRGQQVTLSCSPISGHRSVSWYQQTPGQGLQFLFEYFSETQRNKGNFPGRFSGRQFSNSRSEMNVSTLELGDSALYLCASSLTGTGGAETQYFGPGTRLLVL.

The V gene is TRBV2, the J gene TRBJ1-6; no firm D call. V shed 3 bases and J shed 9 bases, with 18 bases lying between them. Germline V gene sequence: CDR1 SNHLY, CDR2 FYNNEI. The CDR3 runs 16 residues. The CDR3 DNA reads TGTGCCAGCAGTGAGTTCCCGGATGGGAGAGTTTCACCCCTCCACTTT. Protein sequence: CASSEFPDGRVSPLHF.

The genes are TRBV2 and TRBJ1-2, with D possibly matching TRBD1 (5 bases). The ends were cut back, 6 bases at V and 8 bases at J, with 13 bases in the middle. The CDR3 length is 12 residues. Germline-derived CDR1 and CDR2 are SNHLY and FYNNEI. The CDR3 reads CASRYTRDGYTF. The CDR3 DNA reads TGTGCCAGCAGATATACCAGGGACGGCTACACCTTC.

The rearrangement links TRBV20-1 to TRBJ2-7; D tentatively reads TRBD1 or TRBD2 (5 bases each). The CDR3 totals 14 residues. From germline, CDR1 is DFQATT and CDR2 SNEGSKA (reference sequence). Trimming shortened V by 3 bases and J by 5 bases, and 17 bases separated the two germline ends. The DNA of the CDR3 is TGCAGTGCTAGTGGGAACCTCAGGGACCACGAGCAGTACTTC. Its protein product is CSASGNLRDHEQYF.

This chain links TRBV30 with TRBJ2-5, with 10 nucleotides matching TRBD2. Germline CDR1 reads GTSNPN; CDR2 reads SVGIG (reference sequence). The CDR3 is 14 residues long. The V segment lost 0 bases and the J segment 3 bases; nucleotides outside the gene matches: 1. As DNA, the CDR3 is TGTGCCTGGAGTGTAGGACTAGCGGAAGAGACCCAGTACTTC. It is translated as CAWSVGLAEETQYF.

The chain links TRBV6-6 to TRBJ1-1; D gene ambiguous. V was shortened by 5 bases and J by 5 bases, with 6 bases between the two germline ends. The germline gives CDR1 MNHNY, CDR2 SVGAGI (reference sequence). This CDR3 has 11 residues. CDR3 sequence reads: CASSPRTEAFF. As DNA, the CDR3 is TGTGCCAGCAGTCCCAGGACTGAAGCTTTCTTT.

V is TRBV3-1 (or the pseudogene TRBV3-2) and J is TRBJ1-2, with 7 bases aligning to TRBD1. Unmatched junction bases numbered 5, after V lost 4 bases and J lost 6 bases. Looked up from germline, CDR1 is LGHDT and CDR2 is YNNKEL (reference sequence). The CDR3 is 13 amino acids. In nucleotides, the CDR3 is TGTGCCAGCAGCCTGACAGGGTGGGATGGCTACACCTTC. Its translation is CASSLTGWDGYTF.

The CDR3 loop reads CASSYAGQGSGGYTF. CDR3 nucleotide sequence: TGTGCCAGCAGTTACGCCGGGCAGGGGTCTGGTGGCTACACCTTC. This sequence joins TRBV6-5 and TRBJ1-2; maybe TRBD1 (6 bases). The CDR3 loop spans 15 amino acids. The germline V gene encodes CDR1 MNHEY and CDR2 SVGAGI. Trimming removed 2 bases at V and 7 bases at J, with 17 bases between.

The rearrangement joins TRBV6-5 to TRBJ1-5; D remains unclear. The ends were cut back, 5 bases at V and 1 base at J, with 12 bases in the middle. The germline CDR1 and CDR2 sequences are MNHEY and SVGAGI. The length of the CDR3 is 15 residues. CDR3 nucleotide sequence: TGTGCCAGCAGTAGCCGGGGAGGGAGCAATCAGCCCCAGCATTTT. Translation: CASSSRGGSNQPQHF.

The chain employs TRBV11-2 and TRBJ2-7; 7 nucleotides agree with TRBD1. With 1 base clipped from V and 2 bases from J, the junction kept 2 bases outside the gene matches. CDR1 is SGHAT, CDR2 FQNNGV, per germline. The CDR3 extends over 14 amino acids. As DNA, the CDR3 is TGTGCCAGCAGCTTAGGGGACAGAGCCTACGAGCAGTACTTC. Its translation: CASSLGDRAYEQYF.

The J gene is TRBJ1-1, the V gene TRBV10-3; TRBD1 matches at 12 bases. Trimming at V came to 4 bases and at J to 0 bases, leaving 3 bases not matched to a gene. The CDR3 extends over 16 amino acids. Germline loops: CDR1 ENHRY, CDR2 SYGVKD. CDR3: CAISGGTGGMNTEAFF. The CDR3 coding sequence is TGTGCCATCAGTGGGGGGACAGGGGGCATGAACACTGAAGCTTTCTTT.

This clone appeared a single time. The rearrangement joins TRBV27 to TRBJ1-2; 8 bases fit TRBD1. This CDR3 has 14 amino acids. Germline values: CDR1 MNHEY, CDR2 SMNVEV (reference sequence). Trimming took 5 bases from V and 7 from J; bases not matched to a gene: 9. The CDR3 region has the DNA TGTGCCAGCAGTCCCCTCCCAGGGGGCAGTGGCTACACCTTC. Translated: CASSPLPGGSGYTF.

The chain carries TRBV19 and TRBJ2-5; tentative D call: TRBD2 (7 bases). The CDR3 is 18 residues long. In germline, CDR1 is LNHDA, CDR2 SQIVND (reference sequence). V lost 5 bases and J 8 bases, leaving 30 bases between the germline ends. The CDR3 region is CASSVEGPRGGAAYTQYF. The CDR3 DNA is TGTGCCAGTAGTGTTGAAGGGCCTAGGGGGGGGGCGGCCTACACCCAGTACTTC.

The V gene is TRBV12-5, the J gene TRBJ2-7; TRBD1 matches at 7 bases. The CDR3 runs 14 residues. In germline, CDR1 is LGHNT, CDR2 FRNRAP. V shed 2 bases, J shed 5 bases, and the junction held 6 bases outside the gene matches. CDR3 DNA: TGTGCTAGTGGTTTGTCGACAGGGTTCAACGAGCAGTACTTC. Translated, it gives CASGLSTGFNEQYF.

The rearrangement links TRBV11-2 to TRBJ2-1, with 9 bases that match TRBD2. CDR3 length equals 19 residues. Germline trimming cut 5 bases from V and 6 bases from J; bases unmatched to any gene: 20. Germline V gene data show CDR1 as SGHAT and CDR2 as FQNNGV. CDR3 amino acids: CASSERAAGGHSYSNEQFF. CDR3 nucleotides: TGTGCCAGCAGCGAACGAGCAGCGGGGGGTCACTCATACAGCAATGAGCAGTTCTTC.

This chain uses TRBV6-5 with TRBJ1-5; no clear D. This CDR3 contains 13 residues. The ends were cut back, 7 bases at V and 4 bases at J, with 11 bases in the middle. The germline V gene encodes CDR1 MNHEY and CDR2 SVGAGI. The CDR3 DNA follows: TGTGCCAGCAAACCTCCCGCAAATCAGCCCCAGCATTTT. Its protein product is CASKPPANQPQHF.

The CDR3 DNA reads TGTGCCAGCAGCCTAACGGGAGCGGGACTAGCGGGGGCGGGAGATACGCAGTATTTT. Protein: CASSLTGAGLAGAGDTQYF. The chain employs TRBV3-1 (or the pseudogene TRBV3-2) and TRBJ2-3; 14 positions agree with TRBD2. The J segment lost 5 bases and the V segment lost 4 bases, leaving 14 bases of the junction unmatched. Germline-derived CDR1 and CDR2 are LGHDT and YNNKEL (reference sequence). The CDR3 runs to 19 residues.

Only a few counts were recorded for this clone. This chain uses TRBV29-1 with TRBJ1-3; D call uncertain. Germline CDR1 and CDR2: SQVTM and ANQGSEA. Trimming removed 3 bases at V and 0 bases at J, with 3 bases between. The CDR3 sequence is 12 residues long. The CDR3 protein is CSVETSGNTIYF. For the CDR3, the DNA is TGCAGCGTTGAGACCTCTGGAAACACCATATATTTT.

The rearrangement joins TRBV2 to TRBJ1-2; D possibly corresponds to TRBD1 (6 bases). The length of the CDR3 is 14 residues. Germline CDR1 is SNHLY and CDR2 is FYNNEI. V gave up 5 bases and J gave up 8 bases, with 18 bases separating them. CDR3 sequence (DNA): TGTGCCAGCAGTTTTATGGACAGTCCGCGAGGCTACACCTTC. Protein sequence: CASSFMDSPRGYTF.

The chain recombines TRBV27 with TRBJ1-5, with 8 bases lining up with TRBD1. The V gene's germline CDR1 is MNHEY and CDR2 SMNVEV (reference sequence). The CDR3 spans 14 residues. The V and J ends lost 5 bases and 2 bases, in that order; junction bases with no gene match: 2. The CDR3, as DNA: TGTGCCAGCAGTAAGACAGGGGGCAATCAGCCCCAGCATTTT. This sequence encodes CASSKTGGNQPQHF.

The chain recombines TRBV5-8 with TRBJ1-2; D not resolved. V shed 7 bases and J shed 1 base, with 17 bases lying between them. This CDR3 comprises 15 residues. Germline V lookup: CDR1 SGHTS, CDR2 YDEGEE. As DNA, the CDR3 is TGTGCCAGCTCTCGAACTAGCGCACTTAACTATGGCTACACCTTC. It encodes CASSRTSALNYGYTF.

V is TRBV19 and J is TRBJ2-6; the D gene is possibly TRBD1 (7 bases). Germline CDR1 reads LNHDA; CDR2 reads SQIVND (reference sequence). The CDR3 covers 16 residues. V was shortened by 4 bases and J by 1 base, with 11 bases between the two germline ends. CDR3: CASSSRGRSGANVLTF. The CDR3 nucleotides are TGTGCCAGTAGTAGCAGGGGGAGGTCTGGGGCCAACGTCCTGACTTTC.

CDR3 nucleotides: TGTGCCAGCTCACCCACGCCGGGACAGGCAGCTTTCTTT. Its protein is CASSPTPGQAAFF. The rearrangement joins TRBV18 to TRBJ1-1; 8 bases match TRBD1. The CDR3 totals 13 residues. CDR1 is KGHSH, CDR2 LQKENI, per germline. The V and J ends lost 3 bases and 10 bases, in that order; junction bases with no gene match: 7.

The chain employs TRBV10-1 and TRBJ1-1; 7 nucleotides match TRBD1. This CDR3 region has 18 residues. The V segment lost 3 bases and the J segment 1 base; nucleotides outside the gene matches: 14. Germline CDR1 reads WNHNN; CDR2 reads SYGVQD (reference sequence). The CDR3 reads CASSEGTAPNHPNTEAFF. The CDR3 DNA sequence: TGCGCCAGCAGTGAAGGGACAGCTCCGAACCATCCGAACACTGAAGCTTTCTTT.